This T cell receptor (beta chain) was documented in a study of T cells in localized non-small cell lung cancer. General observations from the study: Adjacent lung had a median 57 of the 100 largest tumor clones. Without multi-region sequencing, intratumor heterogeneity could not be excluded.

With respect to this clone: What it recognizes is unknown.

Germline CDR1 reads SNHLY; CDR2 reads FYNNEI. V was cut by 10 bases and J by 11 bases, with 28 bases left in between. The CDR3 has 15 amino acids. Using immunoSEQ multiplex PCR, the repertoire was profiled, and TCRdb retains in-frame clones only, with some absent. The table lists under 95,000 clones, 75% to 85% of them singletons. The receptor's source is a female donor older than 55 with stage I lung adenocarcinoma. The chain recombines TRBV2 with TRBJ2-3; D is possibly TRBD1 or TRBD2 (5 bases each). The starting material was peripheral blood, obtained before any cancer treatment. The CDR3 region is CATKPGTLPESMQYF. As DNA, the CDR3 is TGTGCCACTAAACCGGGGACCCTTCCCGAGTCGATGCAGTATTTT.